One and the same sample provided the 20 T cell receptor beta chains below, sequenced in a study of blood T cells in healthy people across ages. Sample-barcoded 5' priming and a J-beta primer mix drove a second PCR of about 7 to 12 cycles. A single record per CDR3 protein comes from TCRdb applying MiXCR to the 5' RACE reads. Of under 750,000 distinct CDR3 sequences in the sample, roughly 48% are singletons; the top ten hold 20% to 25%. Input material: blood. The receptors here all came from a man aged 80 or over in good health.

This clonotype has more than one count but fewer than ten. The CDR3 bases are TGTGCCAGCGGTGTTGTTAGGGTTTCGGATGGCTACACCTTC. This encodes CASGVVRVSDGYTF. This chain links TRBV6-2 or TRBV6-3 with TRBJ1-2; D gene uncertain. The CDR3 is made up of 14 amino acids. Trimming shortened V by 8 bases and J by 6 bases, and 19 bases separated the two germline ends. The V gene's germline CDR1 is MNHEY and CDR2 SVGEGT.

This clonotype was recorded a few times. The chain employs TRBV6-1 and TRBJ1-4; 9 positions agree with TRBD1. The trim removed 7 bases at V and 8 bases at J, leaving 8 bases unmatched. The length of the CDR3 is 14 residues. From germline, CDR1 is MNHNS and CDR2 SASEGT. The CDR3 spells CASIRDRDSEKLFF. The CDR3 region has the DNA TGTGCCAGCATTCGGGACAGGGATAGCGAAAAACTGTTTTTT.

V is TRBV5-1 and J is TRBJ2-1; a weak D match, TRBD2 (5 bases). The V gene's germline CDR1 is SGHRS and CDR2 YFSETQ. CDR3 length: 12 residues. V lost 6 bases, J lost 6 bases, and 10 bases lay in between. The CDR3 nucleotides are TGCGCCAGCACTCATGCGGGCAATGAGCAGTTCTTC. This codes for CASTHAGNEQFF.

The CDR3 loop reads CSAAERVYQPQHF. The CDR3 DNA follows: TGCAGTGCTGCTGAACGGGTTTATCAGCCCCAGCATTTT. The rearrangement links TRBV20-1 to TRBJ1-5; D call uncertain. V shed 5 bases and J shed 5 bases, with 13 bases lying between them. The CDR3 runs 13 residues. CDR1 DFQATT and CDR2 SNEGSKA come from the germline V gene (reference sequence).

DNA for the CDR3: TGTGCCAGCAGTTACCTCCCGGGACAGGTAGGGGCAGCTGAAGCTTTCTTT. Protein sequence: CASSYLPGQVGAAEAFF. This chain links TRBV6-2 or TRBV6-3 with TRBJ1-1, with 8 bases fitting TRBD1. Germline V gene sequence: CDR1 MNHEY, CDR2 SVGEGT. J lost 6 bases, V lost 2 bases, and 14 bases had no gene match. The CDR3 sequence is 17 residues long.

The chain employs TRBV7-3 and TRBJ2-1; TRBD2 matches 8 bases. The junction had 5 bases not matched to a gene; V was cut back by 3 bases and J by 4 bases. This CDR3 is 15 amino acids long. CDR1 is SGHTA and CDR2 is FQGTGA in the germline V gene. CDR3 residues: CASSFLAGYYNEQFF. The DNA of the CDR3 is TGTGCCAGCAGCTTCTTAGCGGGGTATTACAATGAGCAGTTCTTC.

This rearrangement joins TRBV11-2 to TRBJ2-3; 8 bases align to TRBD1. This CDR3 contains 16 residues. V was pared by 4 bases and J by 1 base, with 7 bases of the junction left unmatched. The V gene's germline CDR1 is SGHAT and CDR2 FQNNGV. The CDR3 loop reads CASSSARTGRTDTQYF. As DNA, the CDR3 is TGTGCCAGCAGCTCGGCCCGGACAGGGCGCACAGATACGCAGTATTTT.

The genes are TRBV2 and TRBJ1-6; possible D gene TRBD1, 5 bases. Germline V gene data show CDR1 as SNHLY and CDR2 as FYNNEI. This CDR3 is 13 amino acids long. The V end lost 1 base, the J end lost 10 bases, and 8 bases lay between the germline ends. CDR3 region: CASSEGTRSPLHF. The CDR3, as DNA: TGTGCCAGCAGTGAAGGGACACGCTCACCCCTCCACTTT.

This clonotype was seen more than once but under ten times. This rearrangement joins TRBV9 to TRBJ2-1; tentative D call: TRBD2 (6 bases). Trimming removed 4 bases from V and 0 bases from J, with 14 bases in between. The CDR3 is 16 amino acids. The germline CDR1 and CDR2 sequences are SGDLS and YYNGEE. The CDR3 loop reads CASSPDGGSSYNEQFF. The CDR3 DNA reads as TGTGCCAGCAGCCCCGATGGGGGGAGCTCCTACAATGAGCAGTTCTTC.

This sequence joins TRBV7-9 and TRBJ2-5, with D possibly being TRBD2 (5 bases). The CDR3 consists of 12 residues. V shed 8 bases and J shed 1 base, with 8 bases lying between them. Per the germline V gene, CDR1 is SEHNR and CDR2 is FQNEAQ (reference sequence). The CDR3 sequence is CASARGQETQYF. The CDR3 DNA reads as TGTGCCAGCGCCCGGGGCCAAGAGACCCAGTACTTC.

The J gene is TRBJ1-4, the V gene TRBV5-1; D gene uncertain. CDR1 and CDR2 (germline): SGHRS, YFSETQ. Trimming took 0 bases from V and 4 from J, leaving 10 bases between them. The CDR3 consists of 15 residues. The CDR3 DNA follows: TGCGCCAGCAGCTTGGTCGGCCGGCTTAATGAAAAACTGTTTTTT. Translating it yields CASSLVGRLNEKLFF.

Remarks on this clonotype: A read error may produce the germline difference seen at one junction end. The CDR3 loop is CASTQTTANTEAFF. The CDR3 coding sequence is TGTGCCAGCACCCAAACGACAGCGAACACTGAAGCTTTCTTT. This chain connects TRBV3-1 to TRBJ1-1; weak D call: TRBD1 (5 bases). The CDR3 runs 14 residues. The germline gives CDR1 LGHDT, CDR2 YNNKEL (reference sequence).

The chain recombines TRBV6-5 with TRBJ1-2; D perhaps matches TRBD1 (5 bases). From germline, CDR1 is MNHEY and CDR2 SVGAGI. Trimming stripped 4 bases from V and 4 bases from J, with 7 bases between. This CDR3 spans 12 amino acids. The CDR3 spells CASSSDTYGYTF. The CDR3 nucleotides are TGTGCCAGCAGTTCGGACACCTATGGCTACACCTTC.

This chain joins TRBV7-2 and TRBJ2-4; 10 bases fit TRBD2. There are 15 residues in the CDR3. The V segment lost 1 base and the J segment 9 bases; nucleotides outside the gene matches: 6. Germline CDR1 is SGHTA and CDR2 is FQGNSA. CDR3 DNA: TGTGCCAGCAGCTTAGGGACTAGCGGAGCTAGCATTCAGTACTTC. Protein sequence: CASSLGTSGASIQYF.

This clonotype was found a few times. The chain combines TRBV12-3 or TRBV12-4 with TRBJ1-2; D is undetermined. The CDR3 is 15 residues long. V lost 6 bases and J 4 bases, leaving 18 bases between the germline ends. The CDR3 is CASSPRGRQAYGYTF. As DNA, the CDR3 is TGTGCCAGCAGCCCCCGTGGGCGGCAGGCCTATGGCTACACCTTC.

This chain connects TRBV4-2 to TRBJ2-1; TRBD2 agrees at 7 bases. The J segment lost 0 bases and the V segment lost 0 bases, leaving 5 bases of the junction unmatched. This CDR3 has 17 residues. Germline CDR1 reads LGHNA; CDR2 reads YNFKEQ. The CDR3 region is CASSQDRGGSSYNEQFF. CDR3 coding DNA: TGTGCCAGCAGCCAAGATAGGGGCGGGAGCTCCTACAATGAGCAGTTCTTC.

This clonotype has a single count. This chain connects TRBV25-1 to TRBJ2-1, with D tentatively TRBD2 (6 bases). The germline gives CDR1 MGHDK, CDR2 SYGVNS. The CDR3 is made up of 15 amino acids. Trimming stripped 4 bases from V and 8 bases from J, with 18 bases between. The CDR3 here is CASSVGPGRGDEQFF. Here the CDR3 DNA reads TGTGCCAGCAGTGTGGGGCCCGGGAGAGGCGATGAGCAGTTCTTC.

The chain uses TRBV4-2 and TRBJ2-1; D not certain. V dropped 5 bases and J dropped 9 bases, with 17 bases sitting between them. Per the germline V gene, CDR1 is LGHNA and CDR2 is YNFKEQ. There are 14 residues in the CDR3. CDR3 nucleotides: TGTGCCAGCAGCACGGACCGGACGTTGAGTGAGCAGTTCTTC. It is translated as CASSTDRTLSEQFF.

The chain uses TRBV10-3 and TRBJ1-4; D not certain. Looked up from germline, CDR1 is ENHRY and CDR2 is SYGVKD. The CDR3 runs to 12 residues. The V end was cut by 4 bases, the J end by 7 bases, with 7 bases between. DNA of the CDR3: TGTGCCATCAGTGCGGGAGGTGAAAAACTGTTTTTT. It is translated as CAISAGGEKLFF.

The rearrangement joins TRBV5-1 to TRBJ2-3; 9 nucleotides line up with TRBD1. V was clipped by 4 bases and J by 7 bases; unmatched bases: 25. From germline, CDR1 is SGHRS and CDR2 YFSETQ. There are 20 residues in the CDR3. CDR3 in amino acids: CASSLRTGGATTVQRYTQYF. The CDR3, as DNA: TGCGCCAGCAGCCTCCGAACAGGGGGCGCGACGACGGTCCAAAGGTATACGCAGTATTTT.